Below are 21 T cell receptor beta chains sequenced from a single sample in a study of blood T cells in healthy people across ages. Together with a sample-barcoded 5' primer, a J-beta primer mix was included in a second PCR lasting about 6 to 11 cycles. One entry per CDR3 protein, called by TCRdb with MiXCR from the 5' RACE reads. In the table there are over a million distinct CDR3 sequences, under 55% of which are singletons. The sample comprised blood. The receptors shown here come from a woman between 18 and 29 years old in good health.

This sequence joins TRBV7-2 and TRBJ1-3; D is undetermined. V was cut by 4 bases and J by 2 bases, with 9 bases left in between. CDR3 length: 14 amino acids. Germline V lookup: CDR1 SGHTA, CDR2 FQGNSA. The CDR3 loop is CASSSTVAGNTIYF. The CDR3 bases are TGTGCCAGCAGCTCCACCGTTGCTGGAAACACCATATATTTT.

CDR3: CSAGTGGQPQHF. As DNA, the CDR3 is TGCAGTGCTGGGACAGGGGGGCAGCCCCAGCATTTT. The chain has TRBV20-1 and TRBJ1-5; 11 nucleotides agree with TRBD1. V lost 5 bases, J lost 7 bases, and 1 base stayed unmatched. CDR3 length equals 12 residues. CDR1 and CDR2 (germline): DFQATT, SNEGSKA (reference sequence).

Turning to this clonotype: Compared with germline, one end of the junction differs, possibly owing to a read error. The rearrangement links TRBV4-1 to TRBJ2-7; D is undetermined. The length of the CDR3 is 15 residues. CDR1 is MGHRA, CDR2 YSYEKL, per germline. The CDR3 spells CASSQFGISSHEQYF. The CDR3 nucleotides read TGCGCCAGCAGCCAATTTGGCATTTCCTCCCACGAGCAGTACTTC.

This chain connects TRBV12-3 or TRBV12-4 to TRBJ1-1; a weak D match, TRBD1 (5 bases). This CDR3 is 14 amino acids long. The germline V and J ends were trimmed by 5 bases and 5 bases, with 15 bases remaining between them. The CDR3 bases are TGTGCCAGCAGTCACCCGGGACTGGCGACTGAAGCTTTCTTT. Amino acid sequence: CASSHPGLATEAFF.

This chain connects TRBV7-8 to TRBJ1-4; the D gene is possibly TRBD1 (5 bases). V was cut by 4 bases and J by 5 bases, with 14 bases left in between. The CDR3 is made up of 15 amino acids. Germline CDR1 and CDR2: SGHVS and FQNEAQ. The CDR3: CASSWTGTGNEKLFF. The CDR3 DNA sequence: TGTGCCAGCAGCTGGACCGGGACGGGGAATGAAAAACTGTTTTTT.

There are a few counts of this clonotype. The chain links TRBV14 to TRBJ2-3, with TRBD2 matching over 10 bases. Trimming cost V 4 bases and J 2 bases; bases outside gene matches: 9. This CDR3 has 17 amino acids. Germline values: CDR1 SGHDN, CDR2 FVKESK. This chain's CDR3 is CASSPAESGRATDTQYF. CDR3 sequence (DNA): TGTGCCAGCAGCCCCGCCGAAAGCGGGAGGGCCACAGATACGCAGTATTTT. The whole variable domain, filled in from reference TRBV14 and TRBJ2-3, reads EAGVTQFPSHSVIEKGQTVTLRCDPISGHDNLYWYRRVMGKEIKFLLHFVKESKQDESGMPNNRFLAERTGGTYSTLKVQPAELEDSGVYFCASSPAESGRATDTQYFGPGTRLTVL.

The chain employs TRBV20-1 and TRBJ1-2, with D perhaps matching TRBD1 (6 bases). Germline V gene lookup returns CDR1 DFQATT and CDR2 SNEGSKA (reference sequence). The CDR3 totals 15 residues. V dropped 6 bases and J dropped 7 bases, with 24 bases sitting between them. CDR3 amino acids: CSAPTGTTSVSGYTF. DNA for the CDR3: TGCAGTGCCCCAACAGGGACAACCTCGGTCAGTGGCTACACCTTC.

This clonotype appeared a few times. The J gene is TRBJ1-5, the V gene TRBV28, with D unresolved. This CDR3 is 14 amino acids long. Germline CDR1 and CDR2: MDHEN and SYDVKM. Trimming stripped 2 bases from V and 7 bases from J, with 12 bases between. The CDR3 protein is CASSLGWTKQPQHF. CDR3 nucleotide sequence: TGTGCCAGCAGTTTAGGTTGGACGAAGCAGCCCCAGCATTTT.

This clonotype was counted between two and nine times. The J gene is TRBJ2-7, the V gene TRBV2; a possible D gene is TRBD2 (6 bases). V was shortened by 11 bases and J by 3 bases, with 23 bases between the two germline ends. Germline values: CDR1 SNHLY, CDR2 FYNNEI. The CDR3 is made up of 15 amino acids. CDR3 residues: CARRTVGLDSYEQYF. The CDR3 DNA is TGTGCCCGAAGGACTGTGGGACTGGATAGCTACGAGCAGTACTTC.

This clonotype was counted at least ten times. The gene calls are TRBV6-5 and TRBJ1-4, with 9 bases identical to TRBD1. Germline CDR1 is MNHEY and CDR2 is SVGAGI. CDR3 length: 14 residues. V was pared by 8 bases and J by 6 bases, with 7 bases of the junction left unmatched. The CDR3 nucleotides are TGTGCCAGCGCCCCGGGACAGGGACATGAAAAACTGTTTTTT. The encoded protein is CASAPGQGHEKLFF.

The table lists this clonotype with a few counts. The rearrangement links TRBV6-2 or TRBV6-3 to TRBJ1-1, with D perhaps matching TRBD1 (6 bases). The CDR3 consists of 14 residues. The germline V and J ends were trimmed by 4 bases and 3 bases, with 12 bases remaining between them. Germline V gene sequence: CDR1 MNHEY, CDR2 SVGEGT. CDR3 protein: CASSSHRVYTEAFF. The CDR3 DNA reads as TGTGCCAGCAGTTCACACAGGGTCTACACTGAAGCTTTCTTT.

Only a few counts were recorded for this clonotype. The V and J genes are TRBV19 and TRBJ1-5; D is possibly TRBD1 (5 bases). This CDR3 spans 15 amino acids. CDR1 and CDR2 from the germline V gene are LNHDA and SQIVND (reference sequence). Between the trimmed V and J ends, which lost 7 bases and 4 bases, there was a span of 17 bases. CDR3 in amino acids: CASILTGSPNQPQHF. The CDR3 coding sequence is TGTGCCAGTATTCTTACAGGTTCCCCTAATCAGCCCCAGCATTTT. The full variable domain, its missing parts supplied by reference TRBV19 and TRBJ1-5, is DGGITQSPKYLFRKEGQNVTLSCEQNLNHDAMYWYRQDPGQGLRLIYYSQIVNDFQKGDIAEGYSVSREKKESFPLTVTSAQKNPTAFYLCASILTGSPNQPQHFGDGTRLSIL.

J is TRBJ2-3 and V is TRBV7-9; 10 bases match TRBD2. The germline CDR1 and CDR2 sequences are SEHNR and FQNEAQ (reference sequence). The CDR3 has 17 amino acids. V lost 6 bases to trimming and J lost 3 bases; unmatched junction nucleotides: 12. This CDR3 reads CASRQSPLAGVTDTQYF. CDR3 nucleotide sequence: TGTGCCAGCAGGCAAAGCCCCCTAGCGGGAGTGACAGATACGCAGTATTTT.

At least ten counts were recorded for this clonotype. The chain is built from TRBV29-1 and TRBJ2-5; 10 nucleotides match TRBD2. CDR1 and CDR2 from the germline V gene are SQVTM and ANQGSEA. The CDR3 sequence is 13 residues long. The J segment lost 4 bases and the V segment lost 4 bases, leaving 3 bases of the junction unmatched. The CDR3 DNA reads as TGCAGCGTTGCTGGACTAGCGGTAGAGACCCAGTACTTC. It codes for CSVAGLAVETQYF. The full variable domain, in which reference TRBV29-1 and TRBJ2-5 provide the parts outside the CDR3, is SAVISQKPSRDICQRGTSLTIQCQVDSQVTMMFWYRQQPGQSLTLIATANQGSEATYESGFVIDKFPISRPNLTFSTLTVSNMSPEDSSIYLCSVAGLAVETQYFGPGTRLLVL.

This rearrangement joins TRBV28 to TRBJ2-1; a possible D gene is TRBD2 (6 bases). This CDR3 spans 13 amino acids. CDR1 and CDR2 from the germline V gene are MDHEN and SYDVKM. V lost 5 bases and J lost 13, with 18 bases in between. The CDR3 DNA sequence: TGTGCCAGCAGTAGCCAGACTAGGCGGGATCAGTTCTTC. Translation: CASSSQTRRDQFF. Drawing the rest from reference TRBV28 and TRBJ2-1, the complete variable domain is DVKVTQSSRYLVKRTGEKVFLECVQDMDHENMFWYRQDPGLGLRLIYFSYDVKMKEKGDIPEGYSVSREKKERFSLILESASTNQTSMYLCASSSQTRRDQFFGPGTRLTVL.

This clonotype was seen at least ten times. This chain's CDR3 is CSARGYGKNIQYF. CDR3 nucleotide sequence: TGCAGTGCTAGAGGTTACGGAAAAAACATTCAGTACTTC. V and J are TRBV20-1 and TRBJ2-4; D remains unclear. V dropped 1 base and J dropped 4 bases, with 8 bases sitting between them. CDR3 length equals 13 residues. CDR1 DFQATT and CDR2 SNEGSKA come from the germline V gene (reference sequence).

This sequence joins TRBV20-1 and TRBJ2-1, with 8 bases identical to TRBD2. Germline assignment: CDR1 DFQATT and CDR2 SNEGSKA (reference sequence). Trimming at V came to 3 bases and at J to 2 bases, leaving 6 bases not matched to a gene. CDR3 length: 15 residues. The CDR3 region is CSASRLASTYNEQFF. For the CDR3, the DNA is TGCAGTGCTAGTCGACTAGCGTCCACCTACAATGAGCAGTTCTTC.

This rearrangement joins TRBV28 to TRBJ2-1; 8 bases are shared with TRBD1. The length of the CDR3 is 14 residues. Unmatched junction bases numbered 8, after V lost 10 bases and J lost 3 bases. Germline V gives CDR1 MDHEN, CDR2 SYDVKM. CDR3 amino acids: CAIADRDRYNEQFF. CDR3 DNA: TGTGCCATTGCGGACAGGGACCGCTACAATGAGCAGTTCTTC.

The chain combines TRBV12-3 or TRBV12-4 with TRBJ2-1, with 13 bases matching TRBD2. With V trimmed by 6 bases and J by 3 bases, 8 bases remained unmatched. This CDR3 spans 17 amino acids. In DNA form, the CDR3 reads TGTGCCAGCAGCAGCCGTCGGACTAGCGGGGGCTACAATGAGCAGTTCTTC. This sequence encodes CASSSRRTSGGYNEQFF.

This rearrangement joins TRBV21-1 to TRBJ2-3; the D call of TRBD2 is as the table states it, not checked on the DNA. TRBV21-1 is recorded as a pseudogene. The CDR3 totals 18 residues. The CDR3 is CASSKRIAGTSSTDTQYF. CDR3 DNA: TGTGCCAGCAGCAAAAGGATAGCGGGAACCTCTAGCACAGATACGCAGTATTTT.

V gene TRBV9 combines with J gene TRBJ2-1; 14 bases map to TRBD2. V shed 3 bases and J 7 bases; nucleotides not matched to a gene: 9. Germline values: CDR1 SGDLS, CDR2 YYNGEE. The CDR3 runs 17 residues. CDR3 DNA: TGTGCCAGCAGCGCGGGGGGGGGACTAGCGGGAGCAAATGAGCAGTTCTTC. The encoded protein is CASSAGGGLAGANEQFF.